These 13 T cell receptor beta chains were all obtained from the same sample, sequenced in a study of T cells after yellow fever vaccination. TCRdb redid the calling of the 5' RACE reads with MiXCR, one entry per CDR3 protein. The sample records about 150,000 distinct CDR3 sequences, under 7% being singletons. The starting material was CD4+ T cells sorted from PBMCs, obtained 10 days after the yellow fever booster vaccination. These TCRs come from a man aged 30-40 years who received the YFV17D yellow fever vaccine.

This clonotype was seen repeatedly, ten times or more. This chain links TRBV24-1 with TRBJ2-3; D might be TRBD1 or TRBD2, each matching 5 bases. V lost 4 bases and J 2 bases, leaving 9 bases between the germline ends. The CDR3 covers 14 residues. Germline V gives CDR1 KGHDR, CDR2 SFDVKD. CDR3 region: CATSERGNTDTQYF. The CDR3 nucleotides read TGTGCCACCAGTGAGAGGGGAAACACAGATACGCAGTATTTT.

This clonotype was counted only a few times. V is TRBV5-1 and J is TRBJ2-3, with TRBD2 matching over 15 bases. The CDR3 is 19 amino acids. Germline trimming cut 4 bases from V and 7 bases from J; bases unmatched to any gene: 16. Germline assignment: CDR1 SGHRS and CDR2 YFSETQ. DNA for the CDR3: TGCGCCAGCAGCCTGTACGGGACTAGCGGGAGGACCCACCGGAATACGCAGTATTTT. The encoded protein is CASSLYGTSGRTHRNTQYF.

This clonotype has ten or more counts. The chain carries TRBV20-1 and TRBJ1-5; D ambiguous. V was pared by 3 bases and J by 7 bases, with 10 bases between. The length of the CDR3 is 12 residues. Germline CDR1 DFQATT, CDR2 SNEGSKA (reference sequence). The CDR3 sequence is CSASIGLQPQHF. The CDR3, as DNA: TGCAGTGCTAGTATTGGACTCCAGCCCCAGCATTTT.

This clonotype was detected ten times or more. This chain links TRBV6-2 or TRBV6-3 with TRBJ1-2; weak D call: TRBD1 (5 bases). This CDR3 has 14 residues. V was trimmed by 0 bases and J by 8 bases, leaving 13 bases between them. CDR1 and CDR2 from the germline V gene are MNHEY and SVGEGT. The CDR3 is CASSYSAGVSGYTF. CDR3 DNA sequence: TGTGCCAGCAGTTACTCGGCGGGGGTGAGCGGCTACACCTTC.

Many counts were recorded for this clonotype. The chain recombines TRBV7-9 with TRBJ1-1; D gene uncertain. V lost 2 bases and J lost 3, with 7 bases in between. Germline V CDR1 and CDR2: SEHNR, FQNEAQ (reference sequence). The CDR3 covers 13 residues. CDR3 nucleotide sequence: TGTGCCAGCAGCTTATCGACATACACTGAAGCTTTCTTT. Translating gives CASSLSTYTEAFF.

The table lists this clonotype with many counts. V is TRBV20-1 and J is TRBJ2-7; 10 bases are shared with TRBD2. V lost 3 bases, J lost 1 base, and 9 bases stayed unmatched. The CDR3 is made up of 16 amino acids. The V gene's germline CDR1 is DFQATT and CDR2 SNEGSKA (reference sequence). The CDR3 protein is CSASSVLAGVSYEQYF. CDR3 sequence (DNA): TGCAGTGCTAGTAGCGTCCTAGCGGGGGTGTCCTACGAGCAGTACTTC.

This clonotype was seen repeatedly, ten times or more. The chain has TRBV24-1 and TRBJ2-2; D remains ambiguous. Germline V CDR1 and CDR2: KGHDR, SFDVKD. Between the trimmed V and J ends, which lost 10 bases and 0 bases, there was a span of 11 bases. This CDR3 has 14 amino acids. In DNA, the CDR3 is TGTGCCACTTCCAGCTTCGCGAACACCGGGGAGCTGTTTTTT. It specifies CATSSFANTGELFF.

This clonotype was seen ten or more times. The chain employs TRBV7-2 and TRBJ2-3; TRBD2 matches 9 bases. The CDR3 has 13 residues. Germline-derived CDR1 and CDR2 are SGHTA and FQGNSA. V trimming: 2 bases; J trimming: 6 bases; junction bases outside the gene matches: 0. The DNA for the CDR3 is TGTGCCAGCAGCTTAACTAGCGGGGATACGCAGTATTTT. It specifies CASSLTSGDTQYF.

This clonotype was seen ten or more times. The CDR3 DNA follows: TGTGCCAGCAGCCTGGGCCAAAATGAGCAGTTCTTC. Protein: CASSLGQNEQFF. The chain recombines TRBV4-2 with TRBJ2-1, with D hard to call. V lost 4 bases, J lost 7 bases, and 8 bases lay in between. The CDR3 has 12 amino acids. The germline V gene encodes CDR1 LGHNA and CDR2 YNFKEQ.

This clonotype has only a few counts. This chain links TRBV19 with TRBJ2-1, with D possibly matching TRBD2 (6 bases). CDR1 and CDR2 from the germline V gene are LNHDA and SQIVND (reference sequence). The V end was cut by 6 bases, the J end by 4 bases, with 16 bases between. This CDR3 is 15 amino acids long. The CDR3 coding sequence is TGTGCCAGTAGGCCTAGGGGAGGTATATACAATGAGCAGTTCTTC. Translation gives CASRPRGGIYNEQFF.

This clonotype was seen at least ten times. The chain combines TRBV12-3 or TRBV12-4 with TRBJ1-6; D not resolved. V was cut by 6 bases and J by 7 bases, with 7 bases left in between. The CDR3 totals 12 residues. The CDR3 coding sequence is TGTGCCAGCAGCTCCACGAATTCACCCCTCCACTTT. Amino acid sequence: CASSSTNSPLHF.

This clonotype was observed many times. CDR3 DNA sequence: TGTGCCAGCAGCTTAGACAGGTACAATGAGCAGTTCTTC. Protein: CASSLDRYNEQFF. V usage is TRBV11-2 and J usage is TRBJ2-1; D unresolved. The CDR3 is made up of 13 amino acids. Germline CDR1 is SGHAT and CDR2 is FQNNGV. Trimming took 0 bases from V and 4 from J, leaving 4 bases between them. Full variable domain (outside the CDR3, taken from reference TRBV11-2 and TRBJ2-1): EAGVAQSPRYKIIEKRQSVAFWCNPISGHATLYWYQQILGQGPKLLIQFQNNGVVDDSQLPKDRFSAERLKGVDSTLKIQPAKLEDSAVYLCASSLDRYNEQFFGPGTRLTVL.

This clonotype was counted at least ten times. The chain employs TRBV20-1 and TRBJ2-7; TRBD2 matches at 8 bases. The CDR3 is 14 amino acids. Per germline, CDR1 DFQATT and CDR2 SNEGSKA (reference sequence). J lost 3 bases, V lost 0 bases, and 4 bases had no gene match. The chain's CDR3 is CSARDILADYEQYF. In DNA, the CDR3 is TGCAGTGCTAGAGATATACTAGCGGACTACGAGCAGTACTTC.